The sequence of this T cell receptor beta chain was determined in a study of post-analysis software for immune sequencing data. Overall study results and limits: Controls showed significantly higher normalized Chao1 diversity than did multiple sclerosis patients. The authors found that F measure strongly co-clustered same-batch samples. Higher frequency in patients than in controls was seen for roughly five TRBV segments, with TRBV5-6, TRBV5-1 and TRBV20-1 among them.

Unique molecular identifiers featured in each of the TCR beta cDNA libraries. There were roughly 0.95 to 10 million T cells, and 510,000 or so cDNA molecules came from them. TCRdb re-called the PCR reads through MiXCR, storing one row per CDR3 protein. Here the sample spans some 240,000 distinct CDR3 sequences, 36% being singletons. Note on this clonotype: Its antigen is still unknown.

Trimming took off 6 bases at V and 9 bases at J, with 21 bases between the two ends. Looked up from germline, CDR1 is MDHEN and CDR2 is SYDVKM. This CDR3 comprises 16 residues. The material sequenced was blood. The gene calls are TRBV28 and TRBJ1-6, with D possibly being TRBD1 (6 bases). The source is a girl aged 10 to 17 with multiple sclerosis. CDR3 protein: CASRRMRGAIGSPLHF. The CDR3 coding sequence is TGTGCCAGCAGACGAATGCGGGGGGCAATAGGTTCACCCCTCCACTTT.